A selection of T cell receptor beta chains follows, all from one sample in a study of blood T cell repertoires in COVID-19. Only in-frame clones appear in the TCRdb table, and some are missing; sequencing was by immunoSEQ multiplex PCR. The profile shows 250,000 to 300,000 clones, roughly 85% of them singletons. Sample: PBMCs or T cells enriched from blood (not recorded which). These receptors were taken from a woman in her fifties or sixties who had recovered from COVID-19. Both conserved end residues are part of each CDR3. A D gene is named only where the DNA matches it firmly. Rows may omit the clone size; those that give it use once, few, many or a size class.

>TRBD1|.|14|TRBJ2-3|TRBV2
CASSGTGKTDTQYF
TGTGCCAGCAGCGGGACAGGGAAAACAGATACGCAGTATTTT
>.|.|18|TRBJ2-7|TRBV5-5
CASSFSFPGQTSSYEQYF
TGTGCCAGCAGCTTCAGCTTCCCTGGACAGACGAGCTCCTACGAGCAGTACTTC
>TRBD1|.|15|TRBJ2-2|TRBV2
CASSVQGANTGELFF
TGTGCCAGCAGTGTACAGGGGGCGAATACCGGGGAGCTGTTTTTT
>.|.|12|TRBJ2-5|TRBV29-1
CSVVGREETQYF
TGCAGCGTTGTGGGCAGGGAAGAGACCCAGTACTTC
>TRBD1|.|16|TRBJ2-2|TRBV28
CASSPRQGEAAGELFF
TGTGCCAGCAGTCCGAGACAGGGGGAGGCGGCCGGGGAGCTGTTTTTT
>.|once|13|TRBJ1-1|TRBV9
CASSALGGTEAFF
TGTGCCAGCAGCGCGTTAGGGGGTACTGAAGCTTTCTTT
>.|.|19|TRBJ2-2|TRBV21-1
CASSTPSPQRQLNTGELFF
TGTGCCAGCAGCACCCCATCCCCGCAGAGACAGTTAAACACCGGGGAGCTGTTTTTT
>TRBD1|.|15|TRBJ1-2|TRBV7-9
CASSLEDRALYGYTF
TGTGCCAGCAGCTTAGAGGACAGGGCCCTATATGGCTACACCTTC
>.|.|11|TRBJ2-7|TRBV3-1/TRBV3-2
CASSQEAEQYF
TGTGCCAGCAGCCAAGAAGCCGAGCAGTACTTC
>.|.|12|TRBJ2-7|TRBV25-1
CASSGSSYEQYF
TGTGCCAGCAGTGGTAGCTCCTACGAGCAGTACTTC
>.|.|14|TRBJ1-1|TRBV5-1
CASSLLGGDTEAFF
TGCGCCAGCAGCTTGCTGGGAGGGGACACTGAAGCTTTCTTT
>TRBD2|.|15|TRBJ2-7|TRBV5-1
CASRAASGSPYEQYF
TGCGCCAGCAGAGCTGCTAGCGGGAGCCCCTACGAGCAGTACTTC
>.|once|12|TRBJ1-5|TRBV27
CASSYTNQPQHF
TGTGCCAGCAGTTACACAAATCAGCCCCAGCATTTT
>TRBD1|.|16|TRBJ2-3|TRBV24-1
CATSDLGQGASDTQYF
TGTGCCACCAGTGACTTGGGACAGGGGGCATCAGATACGCAGTATTTT
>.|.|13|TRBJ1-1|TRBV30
CAWRRLGGTEAFF
TGTGCCTGGAGACGCTTGGGGGGCACTGAAGCTTTCTTT